This T cell receptor beta chain is drawn from a study of blood T cell repertoires in COVID-19. Study details: Sample material is recorded as cDNA or gDNA derived from T cells, B-cell-depleted T cells, or PBMCs.

Recruits, aged roughly 18 to 90 years, lived in 20 to 30 US areas. Exposed participants came across a COVID-19 case within 2 weeks before study entry. The CDR3 covers 15 residues. CDR1 SGHDN and CDR2 FVKESK come from the germline V gene. Trimming took 4 bases from V and 6 from J, leaving 18 bases between them. As originally analysed: Reference gene primers were amplified, and this amplification served to estimate nucleated cell counts. Assay: immunoSEQ multiplex PCR; the TCRdb copy retains only in-frame clones and omits some. V, J and clone size derive from that table, while D and trimming were established from the DNA sequence. The sample has under 250,000 clones; around four fifths are singletons. A single count supports this clone.

This TCR derives from a woman aged 45 to 65 who had been exposed to COVID-19. What was sequenced was PBMCs or T cells enriched from blood (not recorded which). The genes are TRBV14 and TRBJ1-1; D is unclear. In DNA, the CDR3 is TGTGCCAGCAGCCCCCACCTGGCAGCCGGAGCTGAAGCTTTCTTT. This gives the protein CASSPHLAAGAEAFF.